The table lists the clone carrying this T cell receptor beta chain with many counts. What it binds is not known. Distinct nucleotide sequences in the sample also encode this CDR3. Profiled with immunoSEQ multiplex PCR; TCRdb holds only in-frame clones, not every one. The table records about 100,000 clones, around nine tenths of them present only once. The entry originates in a study of T cell responses to AZD1222 COVID-19 vaccine. Study-wide findings and caveats: Per reports, nearly half of all spike-specific TCRs target regions that are unmutated in variants. Spike as a whole was targeted by vaccine-associated CD4 TCRs, dominant at 160-218 and 743-854.

J gave up 1 base and V 0 bases, and 3 bases lay outside the gene matches. The CDR3 is made up of 15 amino acids. CDR1 SGDLS and CDR2 YYNGEE come from the germline V gene. The TCR comes from an adult in good health. The specimen comprised peripheral blood, sampled on day 0 of AZD1222 vaccination. The V call is TRBV9, the J call TRBJ1-1; TRBD1 agrees at 7 bases. The CDR3 bases are TGTGCCAGCAGCGTAGGAACAGGGGCGAACACTGAAGCTTTCTTT. Translated, it gives CASSVGTGANTEAFF.